The 11 T cell receptor beta chains listed next were all sequenced from one sample in a study of shared clonotypes between healthy human individuals. Here immunoSEQ multiplex PCR was the method, and the copy in TCRdb shows in-frame clones only, minus some. Of around 600,000 clones detected, around 97% appear once; the ten largest clones hold less than 0.065%. Sample: naive CD4+ T cells sorted from blood. Described subset: CD45RA+ positively selected. These receptors all come from a woman under 40 in good health.

This chain connects TRBV7-3 to TRBJ2-5, with TRBD2 matching over 7 bases. There are 15 residues in the CDR3. V lost 1 base and J lost 5; bases outside the gene matches: 7. Germline V gene data show CDR1 as SGHTA and CDR2 as FQGTGA. CDR3 sequence reads: CASSLMGREGETQYF. The CDR3 DNA follows: TGTGCCAGCAGCTTAATGGGGAGGGAGGGGGAGACCCAGTACTTC. The full variable domain, with the rest looked up from reference TRBV7-3 and TRBJ2-5, is GAGVSQTPSNKVTEKGKYVELRCDPISGHTALYWYRQSLGQGPEFLIYFQGTGAADDSGLPNDRFFAVRPEGSVSTLKIQRTERGDSAVYLCASSLMGREGETQYFGPGTRLLVL.

This clone was seen only once. V and J are TRBV5-6 and TRBJ2-5; TRBD2 matches 11 bases. Judging by the DNA end, TRBJ2-7 fits better; the J call may be wrong. Germline CDR1 reads SGHDT; CDR2 reads YYEEEE. The CDR3 consists of 15 residues. The CDR3 here is CASSLRLAGIYEQYF. In nucleotides, the CDR3 is TGTGCCAGCAGCTTGCGACTAGCGGGAATCTACGAGCAGTACTTC.

The rearrangement links TRBV28 to TRBJ1-1; D unresolved. The CDR3 length is 14 residues. Germline CDR1 and CDR2: MDHEN and SYDVKM. Trimming removed 7 bases from V and 5 bases from J, with 17 bases in between. The CDR3 spells CASTLDLVTTEAFF. The CDR3, as DNA: TGTGCCAGCACCCTAGACCTCGTCACGACTGAAGCTTTCTTT.

The V call is TRBV28, the J call TRBJ2-5, with 12 bases matching TRBD2. The trim removed 4 bases at V and 2 bases at J, leaving 5 bases unmatched. The CDR3 is 16 amino acids. CDR1 is MDHEN and CDR2 is SYDVKM in the germline V gene. CDR3 loop: CASSWRLAGVQETQYF. The CDR3 DNA is TGTGCCAGCAGTTGGAGACTAGCGGGAGTTCAAGAGACCCAGTACTTC.

V is TRBV6-1 and J is TRBJ2-1; 10 bases agree with TRBD2. V shed 9 bases and J 0 bases; nucleotides not matched to a gene: 5. Germline CDR1 and CDR2: MNHNS and SASEGT. There are 15 residues in the CDR3. CDR3 DNA sequence: TGTGCCAGTATACTAGCGGGGAGCTCCTACAATGAGCAGTTCTTC. Translation gives CASILAGSSYNEQFF.

J is TRBJ2-2 and V is TRBV28; 11 nucleotides agree with TRBD1. V trimming: 8 bases; J trimming: 6 bases; junction bases outside the gene matches: 5. This CDR3 comprises 14 residues. Germline V gives CDR1 MDHEN, CDR2 SYDVKM. CDR3 in DNA: TGTGCCAGCGGGACAGGGGGGCGGGCCGGGGAGCTGTTTTTT. Translated, it gives CASGTGGRAGELFF.

The chain uses TRBV7-9 and TRBJ2-1; TRBD2 aligns across 8 bases. Germline V gene data show CDR1 as SEHNR and CDR2 as FQNEAQ (reference sequence). J lost 7 bases, V lost 1 base, and 6 bases had no gene match. The CDR3 spans 15 residues. CDR3 bases: TGTGCCAGCAGCTTAGGGGGACTAGTGAATAATGAGCAGTTCTTC. Translation: CASSLGGLVNNEQFF.

J is TRBJ2-7 and V is TRBV10-3; 7 bases map to TRBD1. V trimming: 10 bases; J trimming: 0 bases; junction bases outside the gene matches: 6. The CDR3 is 13 amino acids. CDR1 and CDR2 from the germline V gene are ENHRY and SYGVKD. The CDR3 DNA sequence: TGTGCCACTCGCCGGGACAGCTCCTACGAGCAGTACTTC. Translated, it gives CATRRDSSYEQYF.

As for this clone: Other DNA sequences within the sample encode an identical CDR3. V usage is TRBV19 and J usage is TRBJ1-5; D gene unclear. V dropped 6 bases and J dropped 0 bases, with 6 bases sitting between them. CDR1 is LNHDA, CDR2 SQIVND, per germline (reference sequence). This CDR3 spans 13 amino acids. The CDR3 DNA reads as TGTGCCAGTAGGGATACTAGCAATCAGCCCCAGCATTTT. Translating gives CASRDTSNQPQHF. Full variable domain (missing parts from reference TRBV19 and TRBJ1-5): DGGITQSPKYLFRKEGQNVTLSCEQNLNHDAMYWYRQDPGQGLRLIYYSQIVNDFQKGDIAEGYSVSREKKESFPLTVTSAQKNPTAFYLCASRDTSNQPQHFGDGTRLSIL.

This chain links TRBV6-5 with TRBJ1-2; D is ambiguous. This CDR3 has 13 amino acids. V shed 6 bases and J shed 0 bases, with 8 bases lying between them. Germline loops: CDR1 MNHEY, CDR2 SVGAGI. CDR3: CASREDANYGYTF. CDR3 DNA: TGTGCCAGCAGAGAGGACGCTAACTATGGCTACACCTTC.

The CDR3 region has the DNA TGTGCCAGCTCCCGGACAGCTCCTAATGAAAAACTGTTTTTT. Translation: CASSRTAPNEKLFF. V gene TRBV18 combines with J gene TRBJ1-4; possible D gene TRBD1, 6 bases. Per germline, CDR1 KGHSH and CDR2 LQKENI. The CDR3 is made up of 14 amino acids. The germline V and J ends were trimmed by 6 bases and 3 bases, with 11 bases remaining between them.